This T cell receptor beta chain was retrieved from a study of early T cells in non-severe SARS-CoV-2 infection. The wider study: Unsorted whole-blood RNA was sequenced in bulk, leaving chains unpaired.

The library protocol tagged individual cDNA molecules with unique molecular identifiers. TCRdb re-called the 5' RACE reads through MiXCR, storing one row per CDR3 protein. The sample consists of about 84,000 distinct CDR3 sequences, over 10% of them appearing once. CDR1 is MDHEN and CDR2 is SYDVKM in the germline V gene. CDR3 length equals 14 residues. Trimming left V 3 bases short and J 3 bases short, with 12 bases between. This receptor was obtained from an adult who was a healthcare worker with PCR-confirmed SARS-CoV-2 infection or an uninfected control (not recorded which). V usage is TRBV28 and J usage is TRBJ2-7, with a weak D call TRBD2 (6 bases). Sequencing was performed on whole blood. The CDR3 spells CASSFRRGRYEQYF. CDR3 sequence (DNA): TGTGCCAGCAGTTTTCGGCGGGGCCGCTACGAGCAGTACTTC. Full variable domain (remainder filled in from reference TRBV28 and TRBJ2-7): DVKVTQSSRYLVKRTGEKVFLECVQDMDHENMFWYRQDPGLGLRLIYFSYDVKMKEKGDIPEGYSVSREKKERFSLILESASTNQTSMYLCASSFRRGRYEQYFGPGTRLTVT.